The entry below gives a single T cell receptor (beta chain) sequence along with its context. Its antigen is still unknown. The source of the sample is a study of CD8 T cells in ankylosing spondylitis. Study-wide findings and caveats: Reportedly, matched ankylosing spondylitis synovial fluid was significantly enriched for disease-linked clones. Ankylosing spondylitis blood appeared to carry a characteristic TCR beta motif of roughly eight highly homologous variants.

Quantitative 5'-RACE with molecular barcodes produced the TCR beta libraries. From the 5' RACE reads, TCRdb called clonotypes with MiXCR, one entry per CDR3 protein. Among more than 650,000 distinct CDR3 sequences listed, roughly 10% were seen once. This clonotype was sampled from a male donor with ankylosing spondylitis. The sample was blood, either unsorted or a sorted T cell fraction (not recorded which).

As DNA, the CDR3 is TGTGCCAGCAGCTTGGCGGTCGTACCGGGACACCGCAATCAGCCCCAGCATTTT. This translates into CASSLAVVPGHRNQPQHF. The chain combines TRBV7-2 with TRBJ1-5, with D possibly TRBD1 on 6 matching bases. The germline gives CDR1 SGHTA, CDR2 FQGNSA. V was clipped by 3 bases and J by 2 bases, with 20 bases between them. The CDR3 loop spans 18 amino acids.